This is a list of T cell receptor beta chains from one sample in a study of T cells in Graves' hyperthyroidism and ophthalmopathy. TCRdb re-derived calls from the multiplex PCR reads in MiXCR, one entry per CDR3 protein. In the table there are about 200,000 distinct CDR3 sequences, around 16% of which are singletons. Sequencing used blood. The receptors were gathered from a woman aged 45-65 years with Graves' hyperthyroidism. The CDR3 runs from the conserved cysteine through the conserved F or W. The D gene is left open where the match is weak. Some rows mark clone size as missing; the rest say once, few, many or name a class of expanded clone.

v_gene	d_gene	j_gene	abundance	CDR3nt	CDR3aa
TRBV6-1	-	TRBJ2-6	few	TGTGCCAGCAGTGTTATGCTTGGAGGGGGCGCAGTTGGCGGGGCCAACGTCCTGACTTTC	CASSVMLGGGAVGGANVLTF
TRBV20-1	TRBD2	TRBJ2-7	many	TGCAGTGCTAAACGCAGCGGGGTAGCCTACGAGCAGTACTTC	CSAKRSGVAYEQYF
TRBV20-1	TRBD2	TRBJ2-1	many	TGCAGTGCCGTCATTACTAGCGGGAGGGCCCTTGAGCAGTTCTTC	CSAVITSGRALEQFF
TRBV20-1	-	TRBJ1-1	many	TGCAGTGCTAGAGATAGGCGCGGCTCGGGGACTGAAGCTTTCTTT	CSARDRRGSGTEAFF
TRBV27	-	TRBJ2-2	few	TGTGCCAGCAGCGATATAGGGTCAACCGGGGAGCTGTTTTTT	CASSDIGSTGELFF
TRBV6-1	-	TRBJ2-5	many	TGTGCCAGCAGCCGTCAGCCCCAAGAGACCCAGTACTTC	CASSRQPQETQYF
TRBV20-1	-	TRBJ1-1	many	TGCAGTGCTAGAGAGTTCCTTCGGGACACTGAAGCTTTCTTT	CSAREFLRDTEAFF
TRBV6-2/TRBV6-3	-	TRBJ1-3	few	TGTGCCAGCAGCGACGCGGGAGCTTTACTCACCATATATTTT	CASSDAGALLTIYF
TRBV20-1	TRBD2	TRBJ2-3	-	TGCAGTGCTAGGGATCAGAGAATACTAGCGGGAATTCAGTATTTT	CSARDQRILAGIQYF
TRBV12-3/TRBV12-4	-	TRBJ1-2	-	TGTGCCAGCAGTTTAGGAGGCTACACCTTC	CASSLGGYTF
TRBV24-1	TRBD1	TRBJ2-2	-	TGTGCCACCAGTGACCGGACAGGGGGCTTTATCGGGGAGCTGTTTTTT	CATSDRTGGFIGELFF
TRBV24-1	TRBD2	TRBJ2-3	few	TGTGCCACCAGTGATTGGGACGGGAGGACCAGCACAGATACGCAGTATTTT	CATSDWDGRTSTDTQYF
TRBV6-1	TRBD1	TRBJ2-2	-	TGTGCCAGCACCCCCAGGACAGGGGGCTACACCGGGGAGCTGTTTTTT	CASTPRTGGYTGELFF
TRBV7-2	TRBD2	TRBJ2-1	-	TGTGCCAGCAGCAAACAGGGGGTAGGACTAGCGGGAGGGCTTTACAATGAGCAGTTCTTC	CASSKQGVGLAGGLYNEQFF
TRBV5-1	TRBD1	TRBJ2-1	-	TGCGCCAGCAGCTCCGACAGGGGAAACTACGAGCAGTTCTTC	CASSSDRGNYEQFF
TRBV6-4	TRBD1	TRBJ2-3	many	TGTGCCAGCAGTAACGGGACAGCCCACACAGATACGCAGTATTTT	CASSNGTAHTDTQYF
TRBV30	-	TRBJ1-3	-	TGTGCCTGCGGAGGGGATAGGACCTCTGGAAACACCATATATTTT	CACGGDRTSGNTIYF
TRBV3-1	-	TRBJ2-7	-	TGTGCCAGCAGCCAATGCGGGACCCTCGAGCAGTACTTC	CASSQCGTLEQYF
TRBV6-1	-	TRBJ1-1	-	TGTGCCAGCAGTCTGACAGTCCGGGGCACTGAAGCTTTCTTT	CASSLTVRGTEAFF
TRBV10-3	-	TRBJ1-1	many	TGTGCCATCAGTGAGTACGAGTTCACTGAAGCTTTCTTT	CAISEYEFTEAFF
TRBV6-1	-	TRBJ2-1	few	TGTGCCAGCAGCCTAGGGGAGATCCCTTTTGGGGATGAGCAGTTCTTC	CASSLGEIPFGDEQFF
TRBV20-1	-	TRBJ1-4	few	TGCAGTGCTAGGCACGGGAGTGCAACTAATGAAAAACTGTTTTTT	CSARHGSATNEKLFF
TRBV6-9	-	TRBJ2-7	-	TGTGCCAGCAGTTACACCGAGACATTCGACTACGAGCAGTACTTC	CASSYTETFDYEQYF
TRBV7-6	-	TRBJ2-6	-	TGTGCCAGCAGCCCTCAGATCGATTTGGCCAACGTCCTGACTTTC	CASSPQIDLANVLTF
TRBV5-1	TRBD1	TRBJ2-7	few	TGCGCCAGCAGTCTCGACAGGGGAGAGAACGAGCAGTACTTC	CASSLDRGENEQYF
TRBV6-2/TRBV6-3	TRBD1	TRBJ1-1	once	TGTGCCAGCGCAGGGGGGGCTGAAGCTTCCTTT	CASAGGAEASF
TRBV30	-	TRBJ2-7	-	TGTGCCTGGAGTGTAAACGGGTGGGATGACGAGCAGTACTTC	CAWSVNGWDDEQYF
TRBV29-1	-	TRBJ2-5	-	TGCAGCGTTGGAGAAGAGACCCAGTACTTC	CSVGEETQYF
TRBV20-1	TRBD2	TRBJ2-1	many	TGCAGTGCTAAACCCCTGGCGAGGCGGGAGTCCTACAATGAGCAGTTCTTC	CSAKPLARRESYNEQFF
TRBV28	-	TRBJ1-1	many	TGTGCCAGCAGTTGGCAGAACACTGAAGCTTTCTTT	CASSWQNTEAFF
TRBV7-8	TRBD2	TRBJ2-3	few	TGTGCCAGCAGCTTAGGAAATAGCGGGAGCACAGATACGCAGTATTTT	CASSLGNSGSTDTQYF
TRBV7-9	-	TRBJ1-5	-	TGTGCCAGCAGCTTATCCCGGGCGGAGGTCGGTCAGCCCCAGCATTTT	CASSLSRAEVGQPQHF
TRBV7-3	-	TRBJ1-1	once	TGTGCCAGCAGCTTGGGGGGGGGCATGTCTGAAGCTTTCTTT	CASSLGGGMSEAFF
TRBV5-1	-	TRBJ1-4	few	TGCGCCAGCAGCTTGGTGGCGGGTATTAGTGAAAAACTGTTTTTT	CASSLVAGISEKLFF
TRBV20-1	-	TRBJ1-2	few	TGCAGTTCCTGGGACGGTACTAACTATGGCTACACCTTC	CSSWDGTNYGYTF
TRBV30	-	TRBJ2-1	many	TGTGCCTGGAGTGTCGGGGGAGCCTACAATGAGCAGTTCTTC	CAWSVGGAYNEQFF
TRBV5-4	TRBD2	TRBJ2-7	few	TGTGCCAGCAGCCGCGGGGGTGGAGGGAGTGTCTCCTACGAGCAGTACTTC	CASSRGGGGSVSYEQYF
TRBV9	TRBD1	TRBJ1-2	few	TGTGCCAGCAGCGTTGACAGGGCGCCAATCAGTGGCTACACCTTC	CASSVDRAPISGYTF
TRBV11-3	TRBD2	TRBJ2-3	many	TGTGCCAGCAGCGGAATGGCTAGCGGTAGCACAGATACGCAGTATTTT	CASSGMASGSTDTQYF
TRBV28	TRBD1	TRBJ1-1	many	TGTGCCAGCACCCTGACAGGGATGAACACTGAAGCTTTCTTT	CASTLTGMNTEAFF
TRBV14	-	TRBJ1-4	-	TGTGCCAGCAGCCAAGCCTTGGGAGCAACTAATGAAAAACTGTTTTTT	CASSQALGATNEKLFF
TRBV7-9	-	TRBJ2-5	many	TGTGCCAGCAGCCCCCCGGCGGGAGAGACCCAGTACTTC	CASSPPAGETQYF
TRBV7-9	-	TRBJ2-5	few	TGTGCCAGCAGGATATCTGGGGAGACCCAGTACTTC	CASRISGETQYF
TRBV7-9	TRBD1	TRBJ2-7	many	TGTGCCAGCAGCGAGACCTCGGGGACAGGGGGCTTCGAGCAGTACTTC	CASSETSGTGGFEQYF
TRBV24-1	-	TRBJ1-2	many	TGTGCCACCAGTGATTTGTATGGGGGAGGCTACACCTTC	CATSDLYGGGYTF
TRBV5-5	TRBD1	TRBJ2-2	few	TGTGCCAGCAGCGTGGACAGGGCGAGCACCGGGGAGCTGTTTTTT	CASSVDRASTGELFF
TRBV7-3	-	TRBJ2-6	-	TGTGCCAACAGCTCATCACAGGGTCCTGGGGCCAACGTCCTGACTTTC	CANSSSQGPGANVLTF
TRBV11-2	TRBD2	TRBJ2-5	many	TGTGCCAGCAGCCCCAGCCCTCGCGGGAGGGCCTTAGAGACCCAGTACTTC	CASSPSPRGRALETQYF
TRBV29-1	-	TRBJ1-1	-	TGCAGCGGACAGGTGGTAACTGAAGCTTTCTTT	CSGQVVTEAFF